This T cell receptor beta chain was identified in a study of cytomegalovirus exposure and HLA in healthy donors. In the PCR, 60 Vbeta and 13 Jbeta primers were used. TCRdb's copy holds only in-frame clones and misses some; the assay was immunoSEQ multiplex PCR. Its table records around 140,000 clones. Germline V gene sequence: CDR1 LNHDA, CDR2 SQIVND (reference sequence). The CDR3 is made up of 15 amino acids. The V end was cut by 3 bases, the J end by 2 bases, with 10 bases between. Material for sequencing was PBMCs. This chain links TRBV19 with TRBJ2-2; D is undetermined. This clonotype was sampled from a young woman in good health and CMV-seronegative. CDR3 residues: CASSIYGYNTGELFF. CDR3 in DNA: TGTGCCAGTAGTATTTACGGGTATAACACCGGGGAGCTGTTTTTT.